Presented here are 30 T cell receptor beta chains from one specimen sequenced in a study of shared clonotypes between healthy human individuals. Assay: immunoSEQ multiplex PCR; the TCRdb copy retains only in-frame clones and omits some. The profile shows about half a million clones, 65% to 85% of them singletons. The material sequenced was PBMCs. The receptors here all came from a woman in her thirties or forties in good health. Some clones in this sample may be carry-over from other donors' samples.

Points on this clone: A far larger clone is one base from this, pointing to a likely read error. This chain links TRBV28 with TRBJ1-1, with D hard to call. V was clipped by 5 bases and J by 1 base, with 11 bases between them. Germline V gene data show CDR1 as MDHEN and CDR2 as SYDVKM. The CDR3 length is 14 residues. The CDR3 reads CASSGDTKNTEAFF. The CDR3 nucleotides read TGTGCCAGCAGTGGTGACACAAAGAACACTGAAGCTTTCTTT.

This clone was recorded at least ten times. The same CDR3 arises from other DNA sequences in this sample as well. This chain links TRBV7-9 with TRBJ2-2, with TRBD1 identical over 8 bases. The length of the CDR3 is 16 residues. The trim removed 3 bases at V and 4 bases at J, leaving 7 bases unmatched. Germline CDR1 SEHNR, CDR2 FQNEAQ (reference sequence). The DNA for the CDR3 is TGTGCCAGCAGCTTTTCCCGGACAGGGACCACCGGGGAGCTGTTTTTT. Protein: CASSFSRTGTTGELFF.

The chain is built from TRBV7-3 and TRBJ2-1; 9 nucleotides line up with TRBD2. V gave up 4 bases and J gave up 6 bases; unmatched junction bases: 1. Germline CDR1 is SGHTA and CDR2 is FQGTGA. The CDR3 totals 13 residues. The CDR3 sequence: CASSSGLANEQFF. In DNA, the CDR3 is TGTGCCAGCAGCTCGGGACTAGCCAATGAGCAGTTCTTC.

CDR3 sequence reads: CASSRTSGSFNTGELFF. The CDR3 coding sequence is TGTGCCAGCTCACGGACTAGCGGGAGCTTTAACACCGGGGAGCTGTTTTTT. The gene calls are TRBV18 and TRBJ2-2, with 13 bases matching TRBD2. J gave up 2 bases and V 4 bases, and 4 bases lay outside the gene matches. CDR1 and CDR2 from the germline V gene are KGHSH and LQKENI. This CDR3 is 17 amino acids long.

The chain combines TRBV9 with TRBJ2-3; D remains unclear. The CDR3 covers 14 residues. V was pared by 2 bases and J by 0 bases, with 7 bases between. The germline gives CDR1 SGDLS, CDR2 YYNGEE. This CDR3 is CASSVLDSTDTQYF. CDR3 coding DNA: TGTGCCAGCAGCGTCTTGGACAGCACAGATACGCAGTATTTT.

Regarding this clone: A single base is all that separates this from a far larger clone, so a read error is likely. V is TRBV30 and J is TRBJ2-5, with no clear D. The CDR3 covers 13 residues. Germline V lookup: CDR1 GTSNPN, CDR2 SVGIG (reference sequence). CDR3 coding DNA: TGTGCCTGGAGTATAAAGGGATCGGAGACCAAGTACTTC. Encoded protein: CAWSIKGSETKYF.

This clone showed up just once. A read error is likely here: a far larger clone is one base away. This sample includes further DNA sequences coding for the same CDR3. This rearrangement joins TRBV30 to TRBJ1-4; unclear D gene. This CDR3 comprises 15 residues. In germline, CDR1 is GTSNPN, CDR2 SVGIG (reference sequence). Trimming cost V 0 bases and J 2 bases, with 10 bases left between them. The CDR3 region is CAWSVLGGTNEKLFF. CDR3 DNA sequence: TGTGCCTGGAGTGTACTGGGTGGGACTAATGAAAAACTGTTTTTT. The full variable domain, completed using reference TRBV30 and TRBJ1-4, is SQTIHQWPATLVQPVGSPLSLECTVEGTSNPNLYWYRQAAGRGLQLLFYSVGIGQISSEVPQNLSASRPQDRQFILSSKKLLLSDSGFYLCAWSVLGGTNEKLFFGSGTQLSVL.

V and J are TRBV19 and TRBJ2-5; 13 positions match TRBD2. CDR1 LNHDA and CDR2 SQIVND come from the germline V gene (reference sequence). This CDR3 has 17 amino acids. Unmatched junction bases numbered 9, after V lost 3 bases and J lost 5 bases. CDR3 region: CASSIPGLAGSLETQYF. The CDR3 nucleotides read TGTGCCAGTAGTATTCCGGGACTAGCGGGAAGTTTGGAGACCCAGTACTTC. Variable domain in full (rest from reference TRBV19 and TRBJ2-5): DGGITQSPKYLFRKEGQNVTLSCEQNLNHDAMYWYRQDPGQGLRLIYYSQIVNDFQKGDIAEGYSVSREKKESFPLTVTSAQKNPTAFYLCASSIPGLAGSLETQYFGPGTRLLVL.

The CDR3 is CASSLAGVMTDTQYF. The CDR3, as DNA: TGCGCCAGCAGCTTGGCGGGAGTAATGACAGATACGCAGTATTTT. This chain joins TRBV5-1 and TRBJ2-3; D possibly corresponds to TRBD2 (6 bases). V dropped 0 bases and J dropped 3 bases, with 11 bases sitting between them. CDR1 and CDR2 from the germline V gene are SGHRS and YFSETQ. This CDR3 contains 15 residues.

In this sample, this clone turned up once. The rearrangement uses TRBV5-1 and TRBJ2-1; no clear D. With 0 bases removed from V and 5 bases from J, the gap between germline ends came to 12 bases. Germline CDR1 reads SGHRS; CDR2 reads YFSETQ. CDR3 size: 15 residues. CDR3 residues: CASSLASPRHNEQFF. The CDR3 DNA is TGCGCCAGCAGCTTGGCGTCGCCCCGACACAATGAGCAGTTCTTC.

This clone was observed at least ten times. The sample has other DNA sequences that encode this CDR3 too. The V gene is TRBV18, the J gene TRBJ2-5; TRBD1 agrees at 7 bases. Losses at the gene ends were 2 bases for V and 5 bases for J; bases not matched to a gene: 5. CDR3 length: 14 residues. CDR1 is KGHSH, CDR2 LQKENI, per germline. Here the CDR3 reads CASSPRGRGETQYF. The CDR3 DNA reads TGTGCCAGCTCACCAAGGGGCAGGGGGGAGACCCAGTACTTC. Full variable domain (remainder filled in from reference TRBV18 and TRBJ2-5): NAGVMQNPRHLVRRRGQEARLRCSPMKGHSHVYWYRQLPEEGLKFMVYLQKENIIDESGMPKERFSAEFPKEGPSILRIQQVVRGDSAAYFCASSPRGRGETQYFGPGTRLLVL.

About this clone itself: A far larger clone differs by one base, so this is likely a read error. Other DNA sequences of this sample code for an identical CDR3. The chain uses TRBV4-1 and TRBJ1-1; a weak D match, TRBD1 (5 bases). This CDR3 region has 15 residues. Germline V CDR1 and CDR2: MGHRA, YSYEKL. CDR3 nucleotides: TGCGCCAGTAGCCCGTTCAGCGGGGACGGCACTGAAGCTTTCTTT. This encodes CASSPFSGDGTEAFF.

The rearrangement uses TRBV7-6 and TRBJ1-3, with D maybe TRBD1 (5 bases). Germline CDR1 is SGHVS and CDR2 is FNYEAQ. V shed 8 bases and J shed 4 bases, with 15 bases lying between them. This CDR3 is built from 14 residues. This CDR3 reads CASPGRASGNTIYF. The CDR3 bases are TGTGCCAGCCCAGGCAGGGCGAGCGGAAACACCATATATTTT.

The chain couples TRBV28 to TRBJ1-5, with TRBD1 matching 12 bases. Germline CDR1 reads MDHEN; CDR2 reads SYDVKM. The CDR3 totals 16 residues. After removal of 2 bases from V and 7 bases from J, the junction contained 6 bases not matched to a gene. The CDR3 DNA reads TGTGCCAGCAGTTTAGGGACAGGGGGCTTGGAGCAGCCCCAGCATTTT. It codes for CASSLGTGGLEQPQHF.

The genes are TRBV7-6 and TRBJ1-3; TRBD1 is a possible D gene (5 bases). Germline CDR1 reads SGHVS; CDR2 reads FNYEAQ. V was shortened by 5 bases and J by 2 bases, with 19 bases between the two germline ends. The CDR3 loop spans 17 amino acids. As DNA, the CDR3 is TGTGCCAGCAGCGTAGGGCGAGGGGATCAGGCTGGAAACACCATATATTTT. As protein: CASSVGRGDQAGNTIYF.

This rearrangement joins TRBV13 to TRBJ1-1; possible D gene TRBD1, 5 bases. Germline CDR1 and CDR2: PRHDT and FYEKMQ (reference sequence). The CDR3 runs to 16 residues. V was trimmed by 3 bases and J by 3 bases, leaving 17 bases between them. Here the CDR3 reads CASSFKGLGGDTEAFF. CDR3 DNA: TGTGCCAGCAGCTTTAAGGGGCTGGGAGGGGACACTGAAGCTTTCTTT.

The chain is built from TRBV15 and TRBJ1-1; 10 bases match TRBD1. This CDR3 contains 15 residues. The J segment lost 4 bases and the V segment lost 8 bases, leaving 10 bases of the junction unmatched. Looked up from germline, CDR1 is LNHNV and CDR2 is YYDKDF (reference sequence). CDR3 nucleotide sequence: TGTGCCACCTCACCGAGGACAGGGGGGTTCACTGAAGCTTTCTTT. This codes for CATSPRTGGFTEAFF.

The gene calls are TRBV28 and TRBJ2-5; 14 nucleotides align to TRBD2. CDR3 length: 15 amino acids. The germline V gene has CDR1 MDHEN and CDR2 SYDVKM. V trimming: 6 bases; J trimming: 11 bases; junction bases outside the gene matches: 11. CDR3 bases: TGTGCCAGCAGCCCTCCGGGACTAGCGGGAGCTGAGCAGTACTTC. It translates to CASSPPGLAGAEQYF.

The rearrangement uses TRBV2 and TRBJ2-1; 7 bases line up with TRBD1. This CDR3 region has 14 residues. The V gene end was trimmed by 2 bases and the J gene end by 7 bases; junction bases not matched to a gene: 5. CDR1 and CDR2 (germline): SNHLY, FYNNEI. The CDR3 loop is CASSEWAGGNEQFF. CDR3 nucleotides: TGTGCCAGCAGTGAATGGGCAGGGGGAAATGAGCAGTTCTTC.

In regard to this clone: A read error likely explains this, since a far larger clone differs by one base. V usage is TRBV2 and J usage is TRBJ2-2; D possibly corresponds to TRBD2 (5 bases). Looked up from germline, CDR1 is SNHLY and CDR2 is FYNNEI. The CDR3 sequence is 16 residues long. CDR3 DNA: TGTGCCGGCAGTGATGTAAGGGAGTGGAACACCGGGGAGCTGTTTTTT. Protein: CAGSDVREWNTGELFF.

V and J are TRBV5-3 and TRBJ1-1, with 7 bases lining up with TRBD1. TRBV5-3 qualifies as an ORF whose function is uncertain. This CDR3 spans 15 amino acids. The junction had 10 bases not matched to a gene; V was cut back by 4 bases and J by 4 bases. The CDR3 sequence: CARSPKGATSTEAFF. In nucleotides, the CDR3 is TGTGCCAGAAGCCCCAAGGGGGCGACCAGCACTGAAGCTTTCTTT.

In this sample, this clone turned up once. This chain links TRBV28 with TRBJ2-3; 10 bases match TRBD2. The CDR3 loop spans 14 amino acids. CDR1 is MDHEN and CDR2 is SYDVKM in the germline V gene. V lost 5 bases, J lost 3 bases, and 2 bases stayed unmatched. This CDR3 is CASSLAGVTDTQYF. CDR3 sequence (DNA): TGTGCCAGCAGTCTAGCGGGAGTTACAGATACGCAGTATTTT.

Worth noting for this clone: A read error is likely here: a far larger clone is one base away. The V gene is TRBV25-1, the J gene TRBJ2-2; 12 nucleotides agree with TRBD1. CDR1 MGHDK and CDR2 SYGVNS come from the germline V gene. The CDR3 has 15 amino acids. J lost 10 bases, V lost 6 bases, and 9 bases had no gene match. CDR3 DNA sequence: TGTGCCAGCAGGGGGACAGGGGGCGCTTCCGTGGAGCTGTTTTTT. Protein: CASRGTGGASVELFF.

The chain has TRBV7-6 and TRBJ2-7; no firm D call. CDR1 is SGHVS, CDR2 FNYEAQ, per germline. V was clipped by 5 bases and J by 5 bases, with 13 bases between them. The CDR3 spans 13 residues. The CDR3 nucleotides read TGTGCCAGCAGCCCCTTTGCCCGCGACGAGCAGTACTTC. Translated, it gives CASSPFARDEQYF.

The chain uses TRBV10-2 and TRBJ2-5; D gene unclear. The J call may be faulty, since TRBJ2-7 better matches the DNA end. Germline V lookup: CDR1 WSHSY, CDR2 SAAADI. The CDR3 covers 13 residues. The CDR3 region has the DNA TGCGCCAGCAGTGAGTGGAAAACCTACGAGCAGTACTTC. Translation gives CASSEWKTYEQYF.

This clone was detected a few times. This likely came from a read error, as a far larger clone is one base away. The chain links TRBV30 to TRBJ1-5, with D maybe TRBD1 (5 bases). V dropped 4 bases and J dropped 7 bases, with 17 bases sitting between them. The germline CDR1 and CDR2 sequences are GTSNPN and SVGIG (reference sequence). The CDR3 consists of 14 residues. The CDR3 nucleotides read TGTGCCTGGACTGACAGCGCCGTAATACAGCCCCAGCATTTT. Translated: CAWTDSAVIQPQHF.

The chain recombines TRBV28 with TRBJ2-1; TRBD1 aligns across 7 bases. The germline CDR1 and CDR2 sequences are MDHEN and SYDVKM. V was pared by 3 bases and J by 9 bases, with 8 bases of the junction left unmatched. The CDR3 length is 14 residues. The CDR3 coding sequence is TGTGCCAGCAGTTTTCTTCCCAGGGACAGTGAGCAGTTCTTC. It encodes CASSFLPRDSEQFF.

The CDR3 bases are TGTGCCAGCAGCGTGGGCAGGGTCACAGATACGCAGTATTTT. Protein sequence: CASSVGRVTDTQYF. The J gene is TRBJ2-3, the V gene TRBV9; D possibly corresponds to TRBD1 (5 bases). The germline CDR1 and CDR2 sequences are SGDLS and YYNGEE. The CDR3 runs to 14 residues. V lost 2 bases and J 2 bases, leaving 9 bases between the germline ends. The full variable domain, in which reference TRBV9 and TRBJ2-3 provide the parts outside the CDR3, is DSGVTQTPKHLITATGQRVTLRCSPRSGDLSVYWYQQSLDQGLQFLIQYYNGEERAKGNILERFSAQQFPDLHSELNLSSLELGDSALYFCASSVGRVTDTQYFGPGTRLTVL.

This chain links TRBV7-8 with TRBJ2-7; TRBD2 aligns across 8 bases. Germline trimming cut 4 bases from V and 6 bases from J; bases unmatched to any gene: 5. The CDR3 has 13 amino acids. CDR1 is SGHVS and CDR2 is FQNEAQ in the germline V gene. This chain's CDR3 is CASSSRTSPEQYF. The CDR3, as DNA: TGTGCCAGCAGCTCGAGGACTAGCCCCGAGCAGTACTTC.

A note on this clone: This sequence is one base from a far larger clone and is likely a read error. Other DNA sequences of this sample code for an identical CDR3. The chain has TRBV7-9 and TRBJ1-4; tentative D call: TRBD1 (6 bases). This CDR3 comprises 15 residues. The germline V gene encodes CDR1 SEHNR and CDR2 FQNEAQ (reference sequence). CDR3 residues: CASSLVGQGNEKLFF. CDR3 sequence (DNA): TGTGCTAGCAGCTTAGTAGGGCAGGGGAATGAAAAACTGTTTTTT.